The clone carrying this T cell receptor beta chain was seen a few times. This entry comes from a study of T cells in Graves' hyperthyroidism and ophthalmopathy. Using RNA transcripts as the source, TCR beta CDR3 regions were amplified. Researchers ran a first-round RT-PCR on the TCR CDR3 using the HTBI primer set. TCRdb reprocessed the multiplex PCR reads via MiXCR and lists one record per CDR3 protein. The data show about 700,000 distinct CDR3 sequences, 12% to 15% seen once. Patients showing uncontrolled infection, other autoimmune disease, pregnancy or lactation were ineligible. The source of this sequence is a woman under 30 with Graves' hyperthyroidism. Sequenced input: blood.

The CDR3 DNA reads as TGTGCCAGCAGTTACTTTGCCCAGGACAATGAGCAGTTCTTC. This gives the protein CASSYFAQDNEQFF. The chain recombines TRBV6-6 with TRBJ2-1; unclear D gene. This CDR3 has 14 amino acids. Germline CDR1 and CDR2: MNHNY and SVGAGI (reference sequence). Trimming cost V 1 base and J 5 bases, with 9 bases left between them.